One sample yielded the 32 T cell receptor beta chains listed below, sequenced in a study of CD8 T cells in Susac syndrome (dated by TCRdb to between 2018 and 2021). Library preparation was by the immunoSEQ multiplex PCR assay. RNA was extracted using the RNeasy kit, and roughly 0.45 to 1 microgram was reverse transcribed with random hexamers. TCRdb reprocessed the public reads (quality trimming at Q25 with fastp, clone calling with MiXCR) and kept in-frame beta chains. Each CDR3 protein gets just one entry, which takes the most common genes and DNA from the rows behind it. This sample lists some 130,000 distinct CDR3 sequences; roughly 94% were detected once. The ten largest clones represent roughly 0.13% of the sample. Sequenced sample: CD4+ T cells from PBMCs. These receptors all stem from a human donor with multiple sclerosis.

This rearrangement joins TRBV20-1 to TRBJ2-2; D is ambiguous. From germline, CDR1 is DFQATT and CDR2 SNEGSKA (reference sequence). Trimming removed 2 bases at V and 0 bases at J, with 7 bases between. CDR3 size: 14 residues. CDR3 amino acids: CSARLAANTGELFF. The CDR3 DNA is TGCAGTGCTAGATTGGCGGCGAACACCGGGGAGCTGTTTTTT.

The chain combines TRBV12-3 or TRBV12-4 with TRBJ1-5, with D maybe TRBD1 (6 bases). This CDR3 is built from 15 residues. The ends were cut back, 6 bases at V and 2 bases at J, with 14 bases in the middle. The CDR3 coding sequence is TGTGCCAGCAGAAACAGGGCCTTAGGCAATCAGCCCCAGCATTTT. This codes for CASRNRALGNQPQHF.

The chain recombines TRBV20-1 with TRBJ2-7; the D call may be TRBD1 or TRBD2 (5 bases each). Germline V gene lookup returns CDR1 DFQATT and CDR2 SNEGSKA (reference sequence). CDR3 size: 12 residues. V lost 4 bases and J lost 6, with 13 bases in between. The CDR3 nucleotides read TGCAGTGCTATTGAGGGGATTGGCGAGCAGTACTTC. Translation gives CSAIEGIGEQYF.

The chain couples TRBV20-1 to TRBJ2-7; perhaps TRBD2 as D (6 bases). The germline V gene encodes CDR1 DFQATT and CDR2 SNEGSKA (reference sequence). The CDR3 is 15 amino acids. Deletions cut 3 bases from V and 3 bases from J, with 18 bases between. The CDR3 nucleotides are TGCAGTGCTAGCATCCCCGCGACTAGGATCTACGAGCAGTACTTC. As protein: CSASIPATRIYEQYF.

The count of this clonotype is one. The gene calls are TRBV4-1 and TRBJ2-7; weak D call: TRBD1 (6 bases). Germline V gives CDR1 MGHRA, CDR2 YSYEKL. The CDR3 has 14 residues. Trimming took off 5 bases at V and 2 bases at J, with 13 bases between the two ends. The CDR3 sequence is CASSTDRGTYEQYF. In nucleotides, the CDR3 is TGCGCCAGCAGCACGGACAGAGGGACCTACGAGCAGTACTTC.

The chain uses TRBV12-3 or TRBV12-4 and TRBJ1-1; a weak D match, TRBD1 (6 bases). V lost 6 bases and J lost 5, with 16 bases in between. This CDR3 spans 14 amino acids. Here the CDR3 reads CASSASLTGTEAFF. Written as DNA, the CDR3 is TGTGCCAGCAGCGCATCTCTCACAGGGACTGAAGCTTTCTTT.

This chain connects TRBV3-1 to TRBJ2-7, with 7 bases that match TRBD2. J lost 2 bases, V lost 3 bases, and 1 base had no gene match. The CDR3 is 13 amino acids. Germline V gene lookup returns CDR1 LGHDT and CDR2 YNNKEL (reference sequence). The CDR3 DNA follows: TGTGCCAGCAGCCAGGGGGGGACCTACGAGCAGTACTTC. Residues: CASSQGGTYEQYF.

The genes are TRBV30 and TRBJ2-1; a weak D match, TRBD1 (6 bases). CDR1 GTSNPN and CDR2 SVGIG come from the germline V gene (reference sequence). The CDR3 consists of 11 residues. Trimming took off 0 bases at V and 14 bases at J, with 11 bases between the two ends. As DNA, the CDR3 is TGTGCCTGGAGTGTGGCCAGGGGAAAGTTCTTC. As protein: CAWSVARGKFF.

The CDR3 DNA follows: TGCGCCAGCAGCTTGGGTCAACGGGGCCAAGAGACCCAGTACTTC. It codes for CASSLGQRGQETQYF. This chain connects TRBV5-1 to TRBJ2-5; TRBD2 is a possible D gene (5 bases). This CDR3 spans 15 amino acids. Trimming took 0 bases from V and 1 from J, leaving 10 bases between them. In germline, CDR1 is SGHRS, CDR2 YFSETQ.

The table lists this clonotype with a count of one. The J gene is TRBJ2-2, the V gene TRBV7-6, with D hard to call. With 6 bases removed from V and 7 bases from J, the gap between germline ends came to 12 bases. Germline CDR1 reads SGHVS; CDR2 reads FNYEAQ. This CDR3 comprises 13 residues. The CDR3, as DNA: TGTGCCAGCAGTCTCCGAGCTAGCGGGGAGCTGTTTTTT. This translates into CASSLRASGELFF.

The chain uses TRBV20-1 and TRBJ2-3; tentative D call: TRBD1 (5 bases). The CDR3 contains 12 residues. The V gene lost 2 bases and the J gene lost 4 bases, with 7 bases spanning the gap. CDR1 is DFQATT and CDR2 is SNEGSKA in the germline V gene (reference sequence). DNA for the CDR3: TGCAGTGCTAGAAGGGGCCCAGATACGCAGTATTTT. It codes for CSARRGPDTQYF.

This clonotype was seen only once. The rearrangement uses TRBV4-1 and TRBJ2-3; D uncertain. CDR3 length equals 15 residues. V lost 1 base and J lost 2, with 10 bases in between. Germline loops: CDR1 MGHRA, CDR2 YSYEKL. The CDR3, as DNA: TGCGCCAGCAGCCAAGTGGGCCTTTCCACAGATACGCAGTATTTT. It specifies CASSQVGLSTDTQYF.

This chain links TRBV4-3 with TRBJ2-2; D gene ambiguous. CDR1 LGHNA and CDR2 YSLEER come from the germline V gene. The length of the CDR3 is 14 residues. The ends were cut back, 1 base at V and 4 bases at J, with 7 bases in the middle. The chain's CDR3 is CASSQVLATGELFF. The CDR3 DNA follows: TGCGCCAGCAGCCAAGTTCTTGCCACCGGGGAGCTGTTTTTT.

This chain connects TRBV9 to TRBJ1-1; unclear D gene. In germline, CDR1 is SGDLS, CDR2 YYNGEE. Trimming shortened V by 3 bases and J by 0 bases, and 9 bases separated the two germline ends. CDR3 length equals 14 residues. The CDR3 loop reads CASSGRTVNTEAFF. In nucleotides, the CDR3 is TGTGCCAGCAGCGGACGGACGGTGAACACTGAAGCTTTCTTT.

The chain joins TRBV5-4 to TRBJ2-7, with D perhaps TRBD2 (5 bases). The CDR3 loop spans 13 amino acids. The V gene lost 4 bases and the J gene lost 3 bases, with 11 bases spanning the gap. The V gene's germline CDR1 is SGHNT and CDR2 YYREEE (reference sequence). CDR3 residues: CASSRSGSYEQYF. Written as DNA, the CDR3 is TGTGCCAGCAGCCGGAGCGGAAGCTACGAGCAGTACTTC. The complete variable domain, with remaining parts taken from reference TRBV5-4 and TRBJ2-7, reads ETGVTQSPTHLIKTRGQQVTLRCSSQSGHNTVSWYQQALGQGPQFIFQYYREEENGRGNFPPRFSGLQFPNYSSELNVNALELDDSALYLCASSRSGSYEQYFGPGTRLTVT.

The V call is TRBV19, the J call TRBJ1-2; no clear D gene. The CDR3 has 15 amino acids. CDR1 is LNHDA, CDR2 SQIVND, per germline (reference sequence). V lost 6 bases to trimming and J lost 2 bases, with 16 bases between them. The chain's CDR3 is CASRIDASANYGYTF. The CDR3 DNA reads TGTGCCAGTAGGATCGATGCGAGTGCCAACTATGGCTACACCTTC. Supplemented by reference TRBV19 and TRBJ1-2, the full variable domain reads DGGITQSPKYLFRKEGQNVTLSCEQNLNHDAMYWYRQDPGQGLRLIYYSQIVNDFQKGDIAEGYSVSREKKESFPLTVTSAQKNPTAFYLCASRIDASANYGYTFGSGTRLTVV.

This chain uses TRBV10-3 with TRBJ1-4, with 10 bases lining up with TRBD1. V lost 3 bases, J lost 5 bases, and 3 bases stayed unmatched. The germline V gene has CDR1 ENHRY and CDR2 SYGVKD. This CDR3 comprises 15 residues. The CDR3 DNA reads as TGTGCCATCAGTGAAGACAGGGGGCAAAATGAAAAACTGTTTTTT. Protein sequence: CAISEDRGQNEKLFF.

The chain combines TRBV5-1 with TRBJ2-3; 14 bases match TRBD2. Trimming removed 6 bases from V and 1 base from J; junction bases left unmatched: 13. The CDR3 contains 19 residues. CDR1 is SGHRS, CDR2 YFSETQ, per germline. The CDR3 nucleotides read TGCGCCAGCACCCTCCGACTAGCGGGAGGGACCTCGGGCACAGATACGCAGTATTTT. Translating it yields CASTLRLAGGTSGTDTQYF.

The rearrangement joins TRBV20-1 to TRBJ1-1; TRBD1 might be the D (5 bases). Trimming took 4 bases from V and 2 from J, leaving 17 bases between them. This CDR3 has 15 residues. CDR1 DFQATT and CDR2 SNEGSKA come from the germline V gene (reference sequence). The CDR3 bases are TGCAGTGCTAACAGGCGGGGATGGGTTAACACTGAAGCTTTCTTT. Translation: CSANRRGWVNTEAFF.

V is TRBV7-7 and J is TRBJ2-5; D possibly corresponds to TRBD1 (6 bases). CDR1 and CDR2 (germline): SSHAT, FNYEAQ (reference sequence). The ends were cut back, 5 bases at V and 5 bases at J, with 12 bases in the middle. The CDR3 runs to 13 residues. DNA for the CDR3: TGTGCCAGCAGCCGTGGGGGCCGGGAGACCCAGTACTTC. The encoded protein is CASSRGGRETQYF.

This chain connects TRBV7-2 to TRBJ1-5, with D perhaps matching TRBD1 (6 bases). Germline V gene data show CDR1 as SGHTA and CDR2 as FQGNSA. V was shortened by 2 bases and J by 3 bases, with 11 bases between the two germline ends. The CDR3 spans 15 residues. CDR3 sequence: CASSLNRDYNQPQHF. CDR3 sequence (DNA): TGTGCCAGCAGCTTAAACAGGGACTACAATCAGCCCCAGCATTTT.

This chain uses TRBV30 with TRBJ1-5, with a weak D call TRBD1 (6 bases). The germline V and J ends were trimmed by 2 bases and 0 bases, with 8 bases remaining between them. Per the germline V gene, CDR1 is GTSNPN and CDR2 is SVGIG (reference sequence). This CDR3 has 14 residues. This chain's CDR3 is CAWSRGGSNQPQHF. The CDR3 nucleotides read TGTGCCTGGAGTAGGGGGGGTAGCAATCAGCCCCAGCATTTT. Filled out from reference TRBV30 and TRBJ1-5, the complete variable domain reads SQTIHQWPATLVQPVGSPLSLECTVEGTSNPNLYWYRQAAGRGLQLLFYSVGIGQISSEVPQNLSASRPQDRQFILSSKKLLLSDSGFYLCAWSRGGSNQPQHFGDGTRLSIL.

V and J are TRBV5-1 and TRBJ2-1; 7 nucleotides agree with TRBD1. This CDR3 contains 14 residues. V lost 2 bases and J lost 4; bases outside the gene matches: 3. Germline CDR1 and CDR2: SGHRS and YFSETQ. The CDR3 protein is CASSFQGEYNEQFF. The DNA for the CDR3 is TGCGCCAGCAGCTTTCAGGGGGAGTACAATGAGCAGTTCTTC.

V is TRBV7-8 and J is TRBJ2-5; D is ambiguous. The CDR3 consists of 15 residues. The V gene's germline CDR1 is SGHVS and CDR2 FQNEAQ. Trimming stripped 6 bases from V and 5 bases from J, with 19 bases between. The CDR3 DNA is TGTGCCAGCAGGCCATCCCGGGTGCAAGGGGAGACCCAGTACTTC. Translated: CASRPSRVQGETQYF.

V and J are TRBV18 and TRBJ1-5; a possible D gene is TRBD1 (6 bases). CDR1 is KGHSH and CDR2 is LQKENI in the germline V gene. Trimming pared 0 bases from V and 9 bases from J, leaving 21 bases between. The CDR3 is 17 amino acids. The CDR3, as DNA: TGTGCCAGCTCACCACCCGCGTCACAGGGTCTAGTTCGGCCCCAGCATTTT. It translates to CASSPPASQGLVRPQHF. Looking up the rest from reference TRBV18 and TRBJ1-5 gives the full variable domain: NAGVMQNPRHLVRRRGQEARLRCSPMKGHSHVYWYRQLPEEGLKFMVYLQKENIIDESGMPKERFSAEFPKEGPSILRIQQVVRGDSAAYFCASSPPASQGLVRPQHFGDGTRLSIL.

The V call is TRBV6-2 or TRBV6-3, the J call TRBJ2-7, with D unresolved. Germline loops: CDR1 MNHEY, CDR2 SVGEGT. The V end was cut by 6 bases, the J end by 5 bases, with 11 bases between. This CDR3 is built from 12 residues. CDR3 sequence reads: CASRRTVHEQYF. In DNA, the CDR3 is TGTGCCAGCAGGAGGACGGTCCACGAGCAGTACTTC.

This sequence joins TRBV6-6 and TRBJ2-4, with D possibly called TRBD1 or TRBD2 (5 bases each). V shed 8 bases and J shed 8 bases, with 19 bases lying between them. The CDR3 runs 14 residues. CDR1 and CDR2 (germline): MNHNY, SVGAGI (reference sequence). The DNA for the CDR3 is TGTGCCAGCCTCGCCGACGGGGCCAGATACATTCAGTACTTC. This gives the protein CASLADGARYIQYF.

V usage is TRBV12-3 or TRBV12-4 and J usage is TRBJ2-4; D unclear. Trimming shortened V by 7 bases and J by 6 bases, and 7 bases separated the two germline ends. There are 11 residues in the CDR3. In nucleotides, the CDR3 is TGTGCCAGCATGCGGACAAACATTCAGTACTTC. Its protein is CASMRTNIQYF.

This clonotype was observed once. The J gene is TRBJ1-1, the V gene TRBV10-2; no definite D call. Trimming left V 4 bases short and J 4 bases short, with 16 bases between. This CDR3 has 15 residues. Germline V gene lookup returns CDR1 WSHSY and CDR2 SAAADI. The CDR3 loop reads CASSGVGEASTEAFF. CDR3 nucleotides: TGCGCCAGCAGTGGAGTCGGAGAGGCGTCCACTGAAGCTTTCTTT.

This chain joins TRBV7-6 and TRBJ1-1; D is ambiguous. With 4 bases removed from V and 5 bases from J, the gap between germline ends came to 11 bases. Germline V gene sequence: CDR1 SGHVS, CDR2 FNYEAQ. The CDR3 has 13 amino acids. In DNA, the CDR3 is TGTGCCAGCAGCTCAAGACAAGGGACTGAAGCTTTCTTT. It specifies CASSSRQGTEAFF.

The chain recombines TRBV28 with TRBJ2-1; D possibly corresponds to TRBD1 (6 bases). Trimming took 5 bases from V and 7 from J, leaving 15 bases between them. Germline loops: CDR1 MDHEN, CDR2 SYDVKM. This CDR3 spans 14 amino acids. This CDR3 is CASSPGDKFNEQFF. The CDR3 DNA sequence: TGTGCCAGCAGTCCCGGGGACAAATTTAATGAGCAGTTCTTC.

The V and J genes are TRBV11-1 and TRBJ2-7; a weak D match, TRBD1 (5 bases). The CDR3 is 13 amino acids. Trimming took 2 bases from V and 2 from J, leaving 7 bases between them. Germline CDR1 reads SGHAT; CDR2 reads FQDESV (reference sequence). The CDR3 bases are TGTGCCAGCAGCTTAACAGGAGCCTACGAGCAGTACTTC. Its protein is CASSLTGAYEQYF.